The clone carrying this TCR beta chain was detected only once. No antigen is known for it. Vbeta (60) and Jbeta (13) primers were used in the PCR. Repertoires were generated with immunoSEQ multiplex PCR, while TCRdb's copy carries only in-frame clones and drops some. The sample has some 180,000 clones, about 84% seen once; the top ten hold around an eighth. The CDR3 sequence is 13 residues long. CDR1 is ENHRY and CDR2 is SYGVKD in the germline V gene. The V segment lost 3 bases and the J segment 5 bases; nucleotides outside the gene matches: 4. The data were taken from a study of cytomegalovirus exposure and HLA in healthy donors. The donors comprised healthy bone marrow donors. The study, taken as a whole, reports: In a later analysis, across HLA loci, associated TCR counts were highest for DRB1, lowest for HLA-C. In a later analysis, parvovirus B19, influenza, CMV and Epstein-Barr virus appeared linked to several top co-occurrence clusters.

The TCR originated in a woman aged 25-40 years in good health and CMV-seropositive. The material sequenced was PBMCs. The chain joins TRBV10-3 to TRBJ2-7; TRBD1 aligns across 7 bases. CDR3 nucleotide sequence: TGTGCCATCAGTGAAGGGCAGGGGGACGAGCAGTACTTC. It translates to CAISEGQGDEQYF.